The TCR beta chain described here comes from a study of T cells in Graves' hyperthyroidism and ophthalmopathy (dated by TCRdb to the late 2010s). Regarding the complete study: Peripheral blood was collected at initial diagnosis, before any treatment. TCR V-J signatures able to tell the groups apart were searched for in a discovery cohort of 100 or so patients, of whom 43 had Graves' ophthalmopathy and 57 had stable Graves' hyperthyroidism. For training and testing, the roughly 97 patients in the discovery cohort were randomly divided in a 7:3 ratio. Prospective prediction of ophthalmopathy was tested in an independent validation cohort of 18 to 20 hyperthyroidism patients and some 17 patients who later progressed to ophthalmopathy. After sampling, hyperthyroidism patients received methimazole starting at 30 mg daily, and ophthalmopathy patients received high-dose intravenous methylprednisolone. The paper reports TCR Vbeta CDR3 sequencing of over 130 peripheral blood samples: around 45 ophthalmopathy, about 75 hyperthyroidism and approximately 17 progressor patients. The study also compared thyroid tissue and blood T-cell repertoires from five or six Graves' hyperthyroidism patients.

There are many counts of this clonotype. Its antigen specificity is not known. Per-nucleotide qualities are absent, and no much larger clonotype sits a single base away. Ophthalmopathy patients had moderately to severely active disease, with a Clinical Activity Score of 3 or more, a NOSPECS grade of 4 or more, and a disease duration of less than 3 months. The study excluded patients with uncontrolled infections, other autoimmune diseases, pregnancy or lactation. Clinical symptoms, serum thyroxine and TRAb, thyroid ultrasound, and orbital computed tomography formed the basis for the diagnoses. Ficoll-Paque density gradient centrifugation was used to isolate PBMCs from approximately 10 ml of fresh peripheral blood. Total RNA was extracted using Trizol reagent, and RNA quality was assessed on an Agilent 2100 Bioanalyzer. Amplification of TCR beta CDR3 regions was carried out from RNA transcripts. A first-round RT-PCR of the TCR CDR3 used the HTBI primer set with the Qiagen OneStep RT-PCR kit. Libraries were constructed in a second round of multiplex PCR, after which size selection and purification were carried out. Sequencing of the libraries was done on an Illumina HiSeq2000 using paired-end 100 bp reads. As for the original processing: SOAPnuke was used to process the raw data, with reads discarded if the reads contained adapters or uncalled bases, had a mean Phred below 15, or lacked an exact constant-primer or identifier match. COPE v1.2.5 was used to merge high-quality paired reads, and clonotypes were defined as unique nucleotide sequences. MiTCR v1.1 was used to align clonotypes to the IMGT TRBV, TRBD and TRBJ reference segments. Analysis was restricted to V-J combinations with a frequency above 0.0001, which covered roughly 99% of repertoires. A TCS score was defined as the ratio between F50 (clonal expansion) and ExV (chaos), using BLOSUM62-based TCRdist between CDR3 peptides within each V-J. Welch's t-statistics and random forest reduced fewer than 550 V-J features to 13, which were used in a naive Bayes classifier (R e1071). Through fastp at Q25 and MiXCR, TCRdb rebuilt clones from the public reads, retaining in-frame beta chains. Records with the same CDR3 protein are collapsed into one entry carrying the most frequent genes and DNA. It is TCRdb's table, rather than the study itself, that gives the V and J calls and clone size. Here the sample has approximately 690,000 distinct CDR3 sequences; about 14% occur a single time. The top ten clonotypes cover under 15% of the sample.

What the study reported, not specific to this receptor: No statistical method was used to fix the sample size in advance, and group allocation was not hidden from the investigators. In validation, the model predicted progression to ophthalmopathy with around 71% sensitivity and 72.22% specificity, a median of approximately 6.5 months before onset. Ophthalmopathy was separated from stable hyperthyroidism by a 13 V-J signature model, with around 90% sensitivity and about 81% specificity obtained in cross-validation and 80%/75% obtained in testing. Most expanded thyroid clonotypes (frequency above 0.001) were also found in blood, which suggests that blood repertoires may mirror thyroid immune responses.

Trimming removed 5 bases from V and 9 bases from J; the gene matches leave 9 bases unexplained. In the germline V gene, CDR1 corresponds to SGHTA and CDR2 to FQGTGA. The CDR3 measures 16 amino acids from cysteine to phenylalanine. Only CDR3 DNA is held: 48 bases, read in frame from base 1. Sequenced sample: blood. The chain is assembled from TRBV7-3 and TRBJ2-1, and 14 junction bases match TRBD2. This sequence originates from a woman in her fifties or sixties with Graves' ophthalmopathy. The DNA sequence is given as TGTGCCAGCAGCCCCAGACTAGCGGGAGGGGTTGGTGAGCAGTTCTTC. Its translation is CASSPRLAGGVGEQFF.